The 8 T cell receptor beta chains listed next were all sequenced from one sample in a study of cytomegalovirus exposure and HLA in healthy donors. Amplification used 60 Vbeta primers and 13 Jbeta primers. Here immunoSEQ multiplex PCR was the method, and the copy in TCRdb shows in-frame clones only, minus some. The table records about 150,000 clones, more than 70% of them present only once. Sequenced: PBMCs. These receptor sequences come from a boy aged 2 to 9 in good health and CMV-seronegative.

The V and J genes are TRBV27 and TRBJ1-1, with TRBD1 matching 10 bases. V was clipped by 4 bases and J by 8 bases; unmatched bases: 4. CDR1 is MNHEY and CDR2 is SMNVEV in the germline V gene (reference sequence). This CDR3 is built from 13 residues. In DNA form, the CDR3 reads TGTGCCAGCAGTTCGCGACAGGGGGCCGAAGCTTTCTTT. Its translation: CASSSRQGAEAFF.

This clone turned up a few times. V usage is TRBV5-1 and J usage is TRBJ2-1, with TRBD2 matching over 9 bases. The ends lost 5 bases at V and 7 bases at J; junction bases unmatched: 10. Germline-derived CDR1 and CDR2 are SGHRS and YFSETQ. CDR3 size: 15 residues. The CDR3, as DNA: TGCGCCAGCAGAAGAGGCGGGAGGGAAGGAAATGAGCAGTTCTTC. Protein sequence: CASRRGGREGNEQFF. The variable domain in full, with the rest retrieved from reference TRBV5-1 and TRBJ2-1, is KAGVTQTPRYLIKTRGQQVTLSCSPISGHRSVSWYQQTPGQGLQFLFEYFSETQRNKGNFPGRFSGRQFSNSRSEMNVSTLELGDSALYLCASRRGGREGNEQFFGPGTRLTVL.

The rearrangement links TRBV12-5 to TRBJ2-1; 8 bases agree with TRBD2. The CDR3 has 16 amino acids. V lost 0 bases, J lost 6 bases, and 7 bases stayed unmatched. Germline V gene lookup returns CDR1 LGHNT and CDR2 FRNRAP. Here the CDR3 DNA reads TGTGCTAGTGGTTTGGTATCGGGGACTAGGGGCAATGAGCAGTTCTTC. This gives the protein CASGLVSGTRGNEQFF.

This chain uses TRBV6-1 with TRBJ1-1; D is uncertain. CDR1 is MNHNS and CDR2 is SASEGT in the germline V gene. The CDR3 contains 13 residues. The V gene lost 7 bases and the J gene lost 0 bases, with 9 bases spanning the gap. CDR3 loop: CASIFTVNTEAFF. CDR3 bases: TGTGCCAGCATCTTTACAGTGAACACTGAAGCTTTCTTT.

The V and J genes are TRBV5-1 and TRBJ2-2; 7 nucleotides line up with TRBD1. Germline CDR1 is SGHRS and CDR2 is YFSETQ. V lost 4 bases, J lost 0 bases, and 15 bases stayed unmatched. CDR3 length equals 19 residues. CDR3 nucleotides: TGCGCCAGCAGCCCGAGCCCCGTGGTCGGGACAGCGAACACCGGGGAGCTGTTTTTT. This gives the protein CASSPSPVVGTANTGELFF.

This clone was observed a single time. Germline and junction disagree at one end, which may indicate a read error. The chain is built from TRBV13 and TRBJ2-7; 9 bases are shared with TRBD1. This CDR3 is built from 15 residues. Germline CDR1 and CDR2: PRHDT and FYEKMQ (reference sequence). The CDR3 region is CANSDTGTGIPEQYF. In DNA form, the CDR3 reads TGTGCCAACAGCGACACCGGGACAGGGATTCCCGAGCAGTACTTC.

Only a few counts were recorded for this clone. The chain is built from TRBV6-1 and TRBJ2-1, with 7 bases lining up with TRBD1. The germline gives CDR1 MNHNS, CDR2 SASEGT. V shed 4 bases and J 5 bases; nucleotides not matched to a gene: 20. The CDR3 has 19 residues. CDR3 amino acids: CASSALFSGTELRDNEQFF. DNA for the CDR3: TGTGCCAGCAGTGCCTTGTTTTCCGGGACAGAATTGAGGGACAATGAGCAGTTCTTC.

CDR3 DNA sequence: TGTGCCAGCTTTGGTGGGGCGACTAATGAAAAACTGTTTTTT. As protein: CASFGGATNEKLFF. The rearrangement links TRBV19 to TRBJ1-4; perhaps TRBD1 as D (5 bases). The V end was cut by 9 bases, the J end by 2 bases, with 13 bases between. The germline CDR1 and CDR2 sequences are LNHDA and SQIVND (reference sequence). This CDR3 is 14 amino acids long.